A single sample is the source of the 24 T cell receptor beta chains below, sequenced in a study of early T cells in non-severe SARS-CoV-2 infection. TCRdb reanalysed the 5' RACE reads using MiXCR and keeps one entry per CDR3 protein. The sample lists some 64,000 distinct CDR3 sequences, approximately 10% occurring once. The sample consisted of whole blood. The receptors here all came from an adult who was a healthcare worker with PCR-confirmed SARS-CoV-2 infection or an uninfected control (not recorded which).

CDR3 region: CASSPEGPGYEQYF. The CDR3, as DNA: TGTGCCAGCTCACCTGAGGGCCCGGGTTACGAGCAGTACTTC. This chain links TRBV18 with TRBJ2-7; D is perhaps TRBD2 (5 bases). CDR3 length equals 14 residues. Germline CDR1 is KGHSH and CDR2 is LQKENI. The V end was cut by 3 bases, the J end by 4 bases, with 13 bases between.

This clonotype appeared a few times. The rearrangement uses TRBV14 and TRBJ2-6, with TRBD1 matching over 8 bases. V shed 0 bases and J 0 bases; nucleotides not matched to a gene: 22. The CDR3 totals 24 residues. Germline V gene lookup returns CDR1 SGHDN and CDR2 FVKESK. CDR3 coding DNA: TGTGCCAGCAGCCAAGATCCCGACATGCGACAGGGGACCTCCCACAGCTCTGGGGCCAACGTCCTGACTTTC. Its translation: CASSQDPDMRQGTSHSSGANVLTF.

The genes are TRBV5-1 and TRBJ1-2; no firm D call. Trimming took off 4 bases at V and 0 bases at J, with 7 bases between the two ends. The CDR3 totals 13 residues. Germline CDR1 and CDR2: SGHRS and YFSETQ. CDR3 region: CASSRGTNYGYTF. The CDR3 DNA follows: TGCGCCAGCAGCCGGGGAACTAACTATGGCTACACCTTC.

The table lists this clonotype with a few counts. V usage is TRBV20-1 and J usage is TRBJ2-1; weak D call: TRBD2 (5 bases). The V gene lost 6 bases and the J gene lost 5 bases, with 20 bases spanning the gap. The CDR3 contains 15 residues. Per the germline V gene, CDR1 is DFQATT and CDR2 is SNEGSKA (reference sequence). CDR3: CSAYYPPGVDNEQFF. DNA for the CDR3: TGCAGTGCCTACTACCCACCCGGGGTGGACAATGAGCAGTTCTTC.

This clonotype occurred many times. The chain links TRBV6-5 to TRBJ2-5; unclear D gene. The CDR3 extends over 11 amino acids. The V and J ends lost 2 bases and 4 bases respectively, with 2 bases between them. Per germline, CDR1 MNHEY and CDR2 SVGAGI. This chain's CDR3 is CASSYRETQYF. The DNA for the CDR3 is TGTGCCAGCAGTTACAGAGAGACCCAGTACTTC.

The chain combines TRBV10-3 with TRBJ2-7; D gene unclear. V shed 3 bases and J shed 2 bases, with 17 bases lying between them. Germline assignment: CDR1 ENHRY and CDR2 SYGVKD. This CDR3 comprises 16 residues. For the CDR3, the DNA is TGTGCCATCAGTGACTCGGGCGTCCAGAAACCCTACGAGCAGTACTTC. It translates to CAISDSGVQKPYEQYF.

This clonotype appeared a few times. The genes are TRBV5-6 and TRBJ1-5; D remains ambiguous. Germline CDR1 is SGHDT and CDR2 is YYEEEE. Trimming took 3 bases from V and 1 from J, leaving 8 bases between them. This CDR3 has 14 amino acids. The CDR3 DNA reads TGTGCCAGCAGCTCCGACGGAAGCAATCAGCCCCAGCATTTT. The encoded protein is CASSSDGSNQPQHF.

This chain connects TRBV5-1 to TRBJ2-3; possible D gene TRBD2, 5 bases. The V gene's germline CDR1 is SGHRS and CDR2 YFSETQ. The V end was cut by 0 bases, the J end by 3 bases, with 11 bases between. The CDR3 is 15 amino acids. The CDR3 DNA reads TGCGCCAGCAGCTTGGTGTTGAGCGGAACAGATACGCAGTATTTT. Amino acids: CASSLVLSGTDTQYF.

In this sample, this clonotype turned up many times. This chain connects TRBV7-9 to TRBJ2-1; TRBD1 matches 8 bases. The germline CDR1 and CDR2 sequences are SEHNR and FQNEAQ (reference sequence). The V segment lost 5 bases and the J segment 8 bases; nucleotides outside the gene matches: 5. The CDR3 totals 13 residues. The CDR3 DNA follows: TGTGCCAGCAGCCCTGGACAGGGTGATGAGCAGTTCTTC. Translated: CASSPGQGDEQFF.

The chain links TRBV7-2 to TRBJ2-3, with D perhaps assigned TRBD1 or TRBD2 (5 bases each). Trimming cost V 5 bases and J 7 bases, with 10 bases left between them. CDR3 length: 12 residues. Germline V lookup: CDR1 SGHTA, CDR2 FQGNSA. The CDR3 here is CASSPGRYTQYF. The DNA of the CDR3 is TGTGCCAGCAGCCCGGGGCGTTATACGCAGTATTTT.

This clonotype came up many times. V and J are TRBV27 and TRBJ2-3, with D unresolved. The CDR3 sequence is 13 residues long. CDR1 MNHEY and CDR2 SMNVEV come from the germline V gene (reference sequence). Trimming left V 3 bases short and J 0 bases short, with 4 bases between. CDR3 amino acids: CASSFYSTDTQYF. In nucleotides, the CDR3 is TGTGCCAGCAGTTTCTATAGCACAGATACGCAGTATTTT.

This rearrangement joins TRBV20-1 to TRBJ1-1; 7 bases align to TRBD1. Germline assignment: CDR1 DFQATT and CDR2 SNEGSKA (reference sequence). There are 14 residues in the CDR3. Trimming cost V 0 bases and J 11 bases; bases outside gene matches: 12. CDR3 sequence reads: CSARDGGTALFAFF. Here the CDR3 DNA reads TGCAGTGCTAGAGATGGCGGGACAGCTCTATTTGCTTTCTTT.

This clonotype was seen repeatedly, ten times or more. The chain employs TRBV4-3 and TRBJ1-2, with 9 bases that match TRBD1. Germline V gene lookup returns CDR1 LGHNA and CDR2 YSLEER. The CDR3 covers 16 residues. With 6 bases clipped from V and 5 bases from J, the junction kept 13 bases outside the gene matches. CDR3 nucleotide sequence: TGCGCCAGCAGACCAGCTCACCAAGGACAGGGGTATGGCTACACCTTC. Protein product: CASRPAHQGQGYGYTF.

This clonotype has a count of ten or more. The chain couples TRBV5-1 to TRBJ2-5; D could derive from TRBD1 or TRBD2 (5 bases each). The CDR3 is made up of 14 amino acids. The germline V and J ends were trimmed by 7 bases and 5 bases, with 18 bases remaining between them. CDR1 SGHRS and CDR2 YFSETQ come from the germline V gene. CDR3 in DNA: TGCGCCAGCGCCCAGACTGGGACCGGGGAGACCCAGTACTTC. The encoded protein is CASAQTGTGETQYF.

This clonotype was counted ten times or more. This chain connects TRBV20-1 to TRBJ2-1; D possibly corresponds to TRBD1 (6 bases). V gave up 1 base and J gave up 4 bases, with 8 bases separating them. The germline V gene has CDR1 DFQATT and CDR2 SNEGSKA (reference sequence). This CDR3 region has 13 residues. This CDR3 reads CSARGTVYNEQFF. The CDR3 nucleotides are TGCAGTGCTAGAGGGACAGTATACAATGAGCAGTTCTTC.

At least ten counts were recorded for this clonotype. This chain connects TRBV2 to TRBJ1-5, with D uncertain. This CDR3 contains 15 residues. Germline-derived CDR1 and CDR2 are SNHLY and FYNNEI. The germline V and J ends were trimmed by 0 bases and 7 bases, with 13 bases remaining between them. For the CDR3, the DNA is TGTGCCAGCAGTGAAGCGTATAAGGGCCCCCAGCCCCAGCATTTT. Its protein is CASSEAYKGPQPQHF.

This clonotype was picked up many times. This chain joins TRBV10-3 and TRBJ1-6, with 9 bases aligning to TRBD1. V lost 3 bases to trimming and J lost 10 bases; unmatched junction nucleotides: 16. The V gene's germline CDR1 is ENHRY and CDR2 SYGVKD. The CDR3 spans 18 residues. CDR3 coding DNA: TGTGCCATCAGTGACGACTCCCCCGGGACAGGGCCAGCCTCACCCCTCCACTTT. This codes for CAISDDSPGTGPASPLHF.

This clonotype was detected only a few times. A much larger clone differs from this one at a single base, so this may be a read error. The chain uses TRBV6-5 and TRBJ2-3, with no clear D. The CDR3 consists of 13 residues. From germline, CDR1 is MNHEY and CDR2 SVGAGI. V shed 8 bases and J shed 2 bases, with 11 bases lying between them. The CDR3 nucleotides read TGTGCCAGCGGTAGAACCTTCACAGATACGCAGTATTTT. This gives the protein CASGRTFTDTQYF.

This clonotype was observed at least ten times. This chain uses TRBV27 with TRBJ1-1; D possibly corresponds to TRBD1 (6 bases). The germline V and J ends were trimmed by 2 bases and 3 bases, with 10 bases remaining between them. The CDR3 is 14 residues long. CDR1 is MNHEY and CDR2 is SMNVEV in the germline V gene (reference sequence). Written as DNA, the CDR3 is TGTGCCAGCAGTTTAGGAGGGGGTCACACTGAAGCTTTCTTT. Translating gives CASSLGGGHTEAFF.

This clonotype was detected ten times or more. The chain links TRBV3-1 to TRBJ2-4, with 7 nucleotides matching TRBD1. CDR1 is LGHDT, CDR2 YNNKEL, per germline (reference sequence). J was trimmed by 0 bases and V by 4 bases; bases with no gene match: 3. The CDR3 length is 15 residues. The CDR3 DNA follows: TGTGCCAGCAGCCCGGGACAGAGAGCCAAAAACATTCAGTACTTC. Its translation: CASSPGQRAKNIQYF.

This clonotype was counted at least ten times. The chain links TRBV29-1 to TRBJ2-5, with D unresolved. Germline assignment: CDR1 SQVTM and CDR2 ANQGSEA. V lost 3 bases, J lost 5 bases, and 13 bases lay in between. CDR3 size: 13 residues. CDR3 in DNA: TGCAGCGTTGATGTAGTGCGATACGAGACCCAGTACTTC. This gives the protein CSVDVVRYETQYF.

This clonotype has more than one count but fewer than ten. V usage is TRBV6-1 and J usage is TRBJ1-2; D not certain. The V gene's germline CDR1 is MNHNS and CDR2 SASEGT. CDR3 length equals 15 residues. Trimming shortened V by 0 bases and J by 0 bases, and 8 bases separated the two germline ends. The CDR3 bases are TGTGCCAGCAGTGAAGCAACACCCACTAACTATGGCTACACCTTC. Protein product: CASSEATPTNYGYTF.

This clonotype has ten or more counts. DNA of the CDR3: TGTGCTAGTGGCTGGGTCCGGTATGACGGGGACAACCAAGGCCTGTTTTTT. Protein product: CASGWVRYDGDNQGLFF. The V gene is TRBV12-5, the J gene TRBJ1-4; D might be TRBD1 (6 bases). Germline CDR1 is LGHNT and CDR2 is FRNRAP. V lost 6 bases and J lost 14, with 31 bases in between. The CDR3 sequence is 17 residues long.

The chain joins TRBV3-1 to TRBJ2-1, with 10 positions matching TRBD2. CDR3 length equals 14 residues. J lost 6 bases, V lost 4 bases, and 3 bases had no gene match. Germline-derived CDR1 and CDR2 are LGHDT and YNNKEL (reference sequence). CDR3 nucleotide sequence: TGTGCCAGCAGCCGGAGCGGGGGGGCCAATGAGCAGTTCTTC. Translating gives CASSRSGGANEQFF.